The clone carrying this T cell receptor beta chain turned up a few times. V gave up 1 base and J gave up 11 bases, with 14 bases separating them. This CDR3 has 13 amino acids. Germline V gives CDR1 LGHNA, CDR2 YNFKEQ. The entry originates in a study of T cells of healthy individuals. TCRdb itself ran the 5' RACE reads through MiXCR, one entry per CDR3 protein. Of roughly 87,000 distinct CDR3 sequences in the sample, around 17% were seen once. The receptor was isolated from a human donor in good health. The rearrangement uses TRBV4-2 and TRBJ1-2, with unresolved D. The DNA of the CDR3 is TGTGCCAGCAGCCAAGTTAACACAGAACAATACACCTTC. Residues: CASSQVNTEQYTF.